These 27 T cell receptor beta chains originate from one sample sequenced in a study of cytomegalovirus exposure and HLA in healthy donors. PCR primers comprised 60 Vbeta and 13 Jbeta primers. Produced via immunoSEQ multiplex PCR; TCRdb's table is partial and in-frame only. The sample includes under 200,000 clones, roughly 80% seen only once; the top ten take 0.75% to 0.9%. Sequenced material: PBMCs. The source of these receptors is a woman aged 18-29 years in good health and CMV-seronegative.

The DNA for the CDR3 is TGCGCCAGCAGCTTGGAAGCGGGAGGCACAGATACGCAGTATTTT. Its protein is CASSLEAGGTDTQYF. The J gene is TRBJ2-3, the V gene TRBV5-1, with 8 positions matching TRBD2. This CDR3 spans 15 amino acids. V shed 0 bases, J shed 1 base, and the junction held 1 base outside the gene matches. CDR1 SGHRS and CDR2 YFSETQ come from the germline V gene. Combining the CDR3 with reference TRBV5-1 and TRBJ2-3 gives the whole variable domain KAGVTQTPRYLIKTRGQQVTLSCSPISGHRSVSWYQQTPGQGLQFLFEYFSETQRNKGNFPGRFSGRQFSNSRSEMNVSTLELGDSALYLCASSLEAGGTDTQYFGPGTRLTVL.

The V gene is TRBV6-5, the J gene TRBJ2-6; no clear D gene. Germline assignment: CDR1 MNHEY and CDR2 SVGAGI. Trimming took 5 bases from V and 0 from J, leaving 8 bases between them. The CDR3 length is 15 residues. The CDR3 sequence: CASSPRHSGANVLTF. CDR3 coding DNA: TGTGCCAGCAGTCCGCGACACTCTGGGGCCAACGTCCTGACTTTC.

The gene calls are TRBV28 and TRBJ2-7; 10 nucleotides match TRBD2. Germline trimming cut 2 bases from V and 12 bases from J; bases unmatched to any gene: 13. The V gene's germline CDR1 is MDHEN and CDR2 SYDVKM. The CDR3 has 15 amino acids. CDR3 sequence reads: CASSLERLAGGLAYF. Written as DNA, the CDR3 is TGTGCCAGCAGTTTAGAACGCTTAGCGGGAGGTCTCGCGTACTTC.

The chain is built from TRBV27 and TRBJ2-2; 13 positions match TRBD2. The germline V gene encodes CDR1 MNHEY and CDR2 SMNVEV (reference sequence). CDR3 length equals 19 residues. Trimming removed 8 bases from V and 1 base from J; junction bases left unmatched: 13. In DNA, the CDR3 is TGTGCCAGCGCACAGGGAAGTCGGACTAGCGGGAGGAACACCGGGGAGCTGTTTTTT. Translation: CASAQGSRTSGRNTGELFF.

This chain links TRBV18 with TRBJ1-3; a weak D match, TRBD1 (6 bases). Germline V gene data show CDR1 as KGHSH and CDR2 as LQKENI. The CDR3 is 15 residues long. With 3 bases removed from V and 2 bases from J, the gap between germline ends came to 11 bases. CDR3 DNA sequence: TGTGCCAGCTCACCCAACAGGGATCCTGGAAACACCATATATTTT. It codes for CASSPNRDPGNTIYF.

The CDR3 sequence is CASSPPGGGNQPQHF. The CDR3, as DNA: TGTGCCAGCAGTCCGCCGGGGGGGGGCAATCAGCCCCAGCATTTT. V and J are TRBV6-6 and TRBJ1-5; D is possibly TRBD1 (5 bases). V lost 5 bases and J lost 2, with 13 bases in between. Looked up from germline, CDR1 is MNHNY and CDR2 is SVGAGI (reference sequence). CDR3 length equals 15 residues.

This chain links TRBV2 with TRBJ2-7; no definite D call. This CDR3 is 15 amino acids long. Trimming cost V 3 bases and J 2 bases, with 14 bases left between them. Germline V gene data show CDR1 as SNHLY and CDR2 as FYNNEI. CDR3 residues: CASSELVLAPYEQYF. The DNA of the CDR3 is TGTGCCAGCAGTGAGTTGGTCTTAGCCCCCTACGAGCAGTACTTC.

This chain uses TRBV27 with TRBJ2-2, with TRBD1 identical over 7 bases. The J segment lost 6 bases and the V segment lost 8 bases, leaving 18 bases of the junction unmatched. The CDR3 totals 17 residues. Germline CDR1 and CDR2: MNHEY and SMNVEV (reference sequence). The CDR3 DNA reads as TGTGCCAGCGGGCCTCAAGGGGGCAGGGTTAGATCCGGGGAGCTGTTTTTT. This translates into CASGPQGGRVRSGELFF.

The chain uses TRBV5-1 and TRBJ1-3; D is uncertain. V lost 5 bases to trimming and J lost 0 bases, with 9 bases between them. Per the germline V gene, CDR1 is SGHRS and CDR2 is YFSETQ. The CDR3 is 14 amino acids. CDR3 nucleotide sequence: TGCGCCAGCAGTAGAGGGATCTCTGGAAACACCATATATTTT. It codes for CASSRGISGNTIYF.

CDR3 protein: CASSLVSSGRSTDTQYF. The CDR3 DNA follows: TGTGCCAGCAGCTTAGTTTCTAGCGGGAGGAGCACAGATACGCAGTATTTT. This chain uses TRBV7-3 with TRBJ2-3; 11 bases map to TRBD2. The trim removed 2 bases at V and 0 bases at J, leaving 4 bases unmatched. The CDR3 is made up of 17 amino acids. Germline CDR1 reads SGHTA; CDR2 reads FQGTGA.

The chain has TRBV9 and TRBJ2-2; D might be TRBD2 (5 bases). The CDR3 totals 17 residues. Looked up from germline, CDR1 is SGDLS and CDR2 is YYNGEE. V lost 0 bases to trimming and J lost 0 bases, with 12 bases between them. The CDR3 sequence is CASSVEGTGSNTGELFF. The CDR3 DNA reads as TGTGCCAGCAGCGTAGAAGGAACGGGGTCGAACACCGGGGAGCTGTTTTTT.

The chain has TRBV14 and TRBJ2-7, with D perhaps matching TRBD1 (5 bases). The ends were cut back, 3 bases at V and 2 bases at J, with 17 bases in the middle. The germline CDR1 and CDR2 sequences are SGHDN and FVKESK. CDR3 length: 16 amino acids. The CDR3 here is CASSHLRDPGPYEQYF. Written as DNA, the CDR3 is TGTGCCAGCAGCCACCTACGAGACCCAGGGCCCTACGAGCAGTACTTC.

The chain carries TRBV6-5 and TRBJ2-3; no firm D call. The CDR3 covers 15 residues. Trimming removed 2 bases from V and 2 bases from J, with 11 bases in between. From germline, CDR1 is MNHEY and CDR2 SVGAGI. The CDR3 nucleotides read TGTGCCAGCAGTTACCTAGGATCCTACACAGATACGCAGTATTTT. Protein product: CASSYLGSYTDTQYF.

CDR3 region: CASSLGLAGVTDTQYF. For the CDR3, the DNA is TGTGCCAGCAGCTTAGGACTAGCGGGAGTCACAGATACGCAGTATTTT. The V gene is TRBV7-2, the J gene TRBJ2-3; 12 bases map to TRBD2. Trimming at V came to 1 base and at J to 2 bases, leaving 1 base not matched to a gene. Germline V gene lookup returns CDR1 SGHTA and CDR2 FQGNSA. This CDR3 is built from 16 residues.

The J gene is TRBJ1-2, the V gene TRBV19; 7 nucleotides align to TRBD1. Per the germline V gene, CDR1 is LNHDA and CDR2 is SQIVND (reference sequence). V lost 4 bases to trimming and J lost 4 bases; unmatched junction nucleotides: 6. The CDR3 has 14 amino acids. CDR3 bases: TGTGCCAGTAGTAAACAGGGGACCTCCTATGGCTACACCTTC. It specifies CASSKQGTSYGYTF.

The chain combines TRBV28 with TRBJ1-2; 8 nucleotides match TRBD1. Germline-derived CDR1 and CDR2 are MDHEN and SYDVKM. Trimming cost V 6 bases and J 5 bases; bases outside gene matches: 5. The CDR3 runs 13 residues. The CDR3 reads CASRSGQEYGYTF. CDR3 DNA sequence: TGTGCCAGCAGATCGGGACAGGAATATGGCTACACCTTC.

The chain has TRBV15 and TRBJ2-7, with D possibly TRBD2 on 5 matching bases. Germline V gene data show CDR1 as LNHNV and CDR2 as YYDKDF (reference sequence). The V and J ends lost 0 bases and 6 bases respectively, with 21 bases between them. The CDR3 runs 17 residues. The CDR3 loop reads CATSREPRARGSGEQYF. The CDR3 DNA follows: TGTGCCACCAGCAGAGAGCCCCGCGCCAGAGGGTCGGGCGAGCAGTACTTC. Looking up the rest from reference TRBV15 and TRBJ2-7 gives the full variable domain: DAMVIQNPRYQVTQFGKPVTLSCSQTLNHNVMYWYQQKSSQAPKLLFHYYDKDFNNEADTPDNFQSRRPNTSFCFLDIRSPGLGDTAMYLCATSREPRARGSGEQYFGPGTRLTVT.

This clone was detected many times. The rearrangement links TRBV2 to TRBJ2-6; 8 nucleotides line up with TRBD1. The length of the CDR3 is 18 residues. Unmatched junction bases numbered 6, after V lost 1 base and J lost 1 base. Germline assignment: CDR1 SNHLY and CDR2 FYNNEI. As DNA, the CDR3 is TGTGCCAGCAGTGAAGGCGGTCAGGGGGCGTCTGGGGCCAACGTCCTGACTTTC. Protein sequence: CASSEGGQGASGANVLTF.

CDR3: CASSLSLQGDQPQHF. The CDR3 region has the DNA TGTGCCAGCAGTTTATCACTACAGGGCGATCAGCCCCAGCATTTT. The V and J genes are TRBV27 and TRBJ1-5, with D possibly being TRBD1 (6 bases). With 0 bases removed from V and 5 bases from J, the gap between germline ends came to 11 bases. Per the germline V gene, CDR1 is MNHEY and CDR2 is SMNVEV (reference sequence). The CDR3 consists of 15 residues.

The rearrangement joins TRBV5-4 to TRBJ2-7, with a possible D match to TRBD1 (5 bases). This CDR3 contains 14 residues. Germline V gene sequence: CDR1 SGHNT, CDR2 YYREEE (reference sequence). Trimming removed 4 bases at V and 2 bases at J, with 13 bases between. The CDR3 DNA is TGTGCCAGCAGCCCGTGGACGGACACCTACGAGCAGTACTTC. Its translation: CASSPWTDTYEQYF.

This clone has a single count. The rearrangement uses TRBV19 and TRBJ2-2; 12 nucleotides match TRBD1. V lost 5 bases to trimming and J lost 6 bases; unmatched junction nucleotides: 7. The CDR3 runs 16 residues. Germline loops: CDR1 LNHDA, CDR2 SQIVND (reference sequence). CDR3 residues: CASSPYRDRGPGELFF. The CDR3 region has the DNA TGTGCCAGTAGTCCATACCGGGACAGGGGGCCCGGGGAGCTGTTTTTT.

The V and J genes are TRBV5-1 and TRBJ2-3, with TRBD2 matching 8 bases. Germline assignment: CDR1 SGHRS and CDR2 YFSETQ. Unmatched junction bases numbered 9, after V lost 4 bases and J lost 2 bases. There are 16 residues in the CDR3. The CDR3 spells CASSPSGPSYTDTQYF. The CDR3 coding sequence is TGCGCCAGCAGCCCTAGCGGGCCCTCCTACACAGATACGCAGTATTTT. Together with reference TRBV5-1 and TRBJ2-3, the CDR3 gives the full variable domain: KAGVTQTPRYLIKTRGQQVTLSCSPISGHRSVSWYQQTPGQGLQFLFEYFSETQRNKGNFPGRFSGRQFSNSRSEMNVSTLELGDSALYLCASSPSGPSYTDTQYFGPGTRLTVL.

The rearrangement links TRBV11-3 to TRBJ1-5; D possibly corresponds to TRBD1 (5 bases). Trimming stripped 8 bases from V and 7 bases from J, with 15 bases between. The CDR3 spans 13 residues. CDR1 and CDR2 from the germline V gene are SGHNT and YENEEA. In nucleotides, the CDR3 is TGTGCCAGCTCCCGGGACGGGAGCCAGCCCCAGCATTTT. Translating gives CASSRDGSQPQHF.

In nucleotides, the CDR3 is TGTGCCAGCAGCGTAGGGGCAGGGGGGACCTACGAGCAGTACTTC. Translated, it gives CASSVGAGGTYEQYF. The rearrangement links TRBV9 to TRBJ2-7; D may be TRBD1 (7 bases). The CDR3 extends over 15 amino acids. Germline lookup yields CDR1 SGDLS and CDR2 YYNGEE. The V gene lost 0 bases and the J gene lost 2 bases, with 12 bases spanning the gap.

In DNA, the CDR3 is TGTGCCAGCAGGGGGTCATTTGGAGGGGTCGAGCAGTACTTC. This codes for CASRGSFGGVEQYF. This rearrangement joins TRBV28 to TRBJ2-7, with a possible D match to TRBD2 (6 bases). With 6 bases removed from V and 6 bases from J, the gap between germline ends came to 18 bases. CDR3 size: 14 residues. The germline CDR1 and CDR2 sequences are MDHEN and SYDVKM.

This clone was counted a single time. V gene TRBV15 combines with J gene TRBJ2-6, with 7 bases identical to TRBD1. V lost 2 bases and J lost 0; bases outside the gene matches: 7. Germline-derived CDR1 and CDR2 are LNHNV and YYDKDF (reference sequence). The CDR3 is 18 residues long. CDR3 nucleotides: TGTGCCACCAGCAGATGGACAGGATTGGACTCTGGGGCCAACGTCCTGACTTTC. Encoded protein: CATSRWTGLDSGANVLTF.

The chain's CDR3 is CASSYFRLASGETQYF. For the CDR3, the DNA is TGTGCCAGCAGTTACTTTCGCCTAGCGAGCGGAGAGACCCAGTACTTC. V gene TRBV6-6 combines with J gene TRBJ2-5; the D gene is possibly TRBD2 (6 bases). V was cut by 1 base and J by 4 bases, with 16 bases left in between. This CDR3 is 16 amino acids long. Germline loops: CDR1 MNHNY, CDR2 SVGAGI (reference sequence).